A single sample gave rise to the 3 T cell receptor beta chains below, sequenced in a study of OX40 agonist ivuxolimab in advanced cancers. The library was prepared using the immunoSEQ multiplex PCR assay. TCRdb limited this immuneACCESS table to in-frame rearrangements with V and J called. A share of clones is missing; checked studies link under half to unresolved V genes, and the rest is unexplained. This sample lists approximately 44,000 clones; less than 90% were detected once. The ten biggest clones cover 5.1% of the sample. Sequences were derived from CD4+ or CD8+ T cells sorted from blood, sampled in a trial of the OX40 agonist ivuxolimab. The source is an adult with an advanced solid tumor such as melanoma, head and neck, liver or kidney cancer.

The rearrangement uses TRBV15 and TRBJ2-1, with TRBD1 matching over 8 bases. Per the germline V gene, CDR1 is LNHNV and CDR2 is YYDKDF (reference sequence). V shed 9 bases, J shed 6 bases, and the junction held 13 bases outside the gene matches. CDR3 size: 15 residues. The CDR3 sequence is CATLPGTGLFNEQFF. The CDR3 bases are TGTGCCACTTTGCCCGGGACAGGCCTTTTCAATGAGCAGTTCTTC.

The chain couples TRBV27 to TRBJ2-2, with 11 bases fitting TRBD2. This CDR3 region has 16 residues. CDR1 is MNHEY, CDR2 SMNVEV, per germline (reference sequence). The trim removed 4 bases at V and 2 bases at J, leaving 3 bases unmatched. The chain's CDR3 is CASSSGTSGNTGELFF. The CDR3 nucleotides read TGTGCCAGCAGTTCGGGGACTAGCGGTAACACCGGGGAGCTGTTTTTT.

The V gene is TRBV2, the J gene TRBJ2-7, with 10 bases matching TRBD2. This CDR3 spans 17 amino acids. Germline CDR1 SNHLY, CDR2 FYNNEI. V shed 3 bases, J shed 3 bases, and the junction held 11 bases outside the gene matches. For the CDR3, the DNA is TGTGCCAGCAGTGAGGGGAGTGGACTAGCGGTTTACTACGAGCAGTACTTC. This encodes CASSEGSGLAVYYEQYF. Using reference TRBV2 and TRBJ2-7 for the parts outside the CDR3, the full variable domain is EPEVTQTPSHQVTQMGQEVILRCVPISNHLYFYWYRQILGQKVEFLVSFYNNEISEKSEIFDDQFSVERPDGSNFTLKIRSTKLEDSAMYFCASSEGSGLAVYYEQYFGPGTRLTVT.